These 22 T cell receptor beta chains were all obtained from the same sample, sequenced in a study of T cell responses to AZD1222 COVID-19 vaccine. Only in-frame clones appear in the TCRdb table, and some are missing; sequencing was by immunoSEQ multiplex PCR. The table has under 50,000 clones, roughly 89% seen once; the top ten hold 1.1%. The sample consisted of peripheral blood, taken 28 days after the second AZD1222 dose. All receptors come from an adult who received the AZD1222 COVID-19 vaccine.

The chain joins TRBV5-6 to TRBJ2-1; D ambiguous. This CDR3 has 12 amino acids. CDR1 and CDR2 (germline): SGHDT, YYEEEE. Trimming stripped 0 bases from V and 6 bases from J, with 4 bases between. The CDR3 loop is CASSLGGNEQFF. The CDR3, as DNA: TGTGCCAGCAGCTTGGGGGGCAATGAGCAGTTCTTC.

The chain links TRBV28 to TRBJ2-7; possibly TRBD1 for D (6 bases). There are 16 residues in the CDR3. The germline V gene encodes CDR1 MDHEN and CDR2 SYDVKM. V was trimmed by 4 bases and J by 5 bases, leaving 21 bases between them. CDR3 coding DNA: TGTGCCAGCAGTTCGTCGGACAGCTGGCCCCCGCACGAGCAGTACTTC. Translation: CASSSSDSWPPHEQYF.

J is TRBJ2-1 and V is TRBV6-5, with TRBD2 as a possible D gene (5 bases). The CDR3 consists of 14 residues. Trimming pared 0 bases from V and 7 bases from J, leaving 10 bases between. Germline lookup yields CDR1 MNHEY and CDR2 SVGAGI. CDR3 bases: TGTGCCAGCAGTTACTCCGGGGTACGGAATGAGCAGTTCTTC. It specifies CASSYSGVRNEQFF.

The V gene is TRBV4-3, the J gene TRBJ2-2; D is uncertain. Germline loops: CDR1 LGHNA, CDR2 YSLEER. The CDR3 extends over 15 amino acids. V lost 0 bases, J lost 6 bases, and 11 bases lay in between. The CDR3 coding sequence is TGCGCCAGCAGCCAAGATCCGGCAGTGGCCGGGGAGCTGTTTTTT. Protein product: CASSQDPAVAGELFF.

This clone showed up just a few times. The chain is built from TRBV2 and TRBJ2-2; the D is unclear. There are 13 residues in the CDR3. Trimming cost V 9 bases and J 1 base, with 9 bases left between them. CDR1 SNHLY and CDR2 FYNNEI come from the germline V gene. CDR3 protein: CASGRQNTGELFF. The CDR3 nucleotides are TGTGCCAGTGGTAGACAGAACACCGGGGAGCTGTTTTTT.

This clone was observed a handful of times. V is TRBV27 and J is TRBJ1-1; a weak D match, TRBD1 (6 bases). In germline, CDR1 is MNHEY, CDR2 SMNVEV (reference sequence). V was pared by 2 bases and J by 4 bases, with 11 bases between. The CDR3 runs to 14 residues. In DNA form, the CDR3 reads TGTGCCAGCAGTTTAACAGGGTATTTCACTGAAGCTTTCTTT. Residues: CASSLTGYFTEAFF.

The rearrangement joins TRBV5-1 to TRBJ2-7; weak D call: TRBD2 (6 bases). The CDR3 runs to 14 residues. Looked up from germline, CDR1 is SGHRS and CDR2 is YFSETQ. Trimming took off 2 bases at V and 6 bases at J, with 15 bases between the two ends. In DNA, the CDR3 is TGCGCCAGCAGCTTATTGTACGGGAGTGGCGAGCAGTACTTC. Translated, it gives CASSLLYGSGEQYF.

The chain is built from TRBV7-7 and TRBJ2-7, with D perhaps TRBD1 (6 bases). Germline values: CDR1 SSHAT, CDR2 FNYEAQ (reference sequence). The CDR3 sequence is 19 residues long. V lost 1 base and J 1 base, leaving 23 bases between the germline ends. The CDR3 region has the DNA TGTGCCAGCAGCTTAGGCGTCATGAACCTCCTTAGGGGGTCCTACGAGCAGTACTTC. Protein sequence: CASSLGVMNLLRGSYEQYF.

This clone was picked up one time. V gene TRBV19 combines with J gene TRBJ2-1; TRBD2 is a possible D gene (5 bases). The germline V gene has CDR1 LNHDA and CDR2 SQIVND (reference sequence). CDR3 length equals 14 residues. V was clipped by 2 bases and J by 2 bases, with 7 bases between them. DNA of the CDR3: TGTGCCAGTAGTATAAGCGGAGCCTACAATGAGCAGTTCTTC. Translating it yields CASSISGAYNEQFF.

The chain employs TRBV14 and TRBJ1-1; no clear D gene. V was cut by 3 bases and J by 4 bases, with 18 bases left in between. The CDR3 is made up of 16 amino acids. Germline V gene sequence: CDR1 SGHDN, CDR2 FVKESK. In DNA, the CDR3 is TGTGCCAGCAGCCAGAGAGTGTGGGTTGAGAGCACTGAAGCTTTCTTT. This sequence encodes CASSQRVWVESTEAFF.

Comments on this clone: No DNA is shown, since the ends of the CDR3 on it are uncertain; the CDR3 is the one TCRdb lists. The chain uses TRBV21-1 and TRBJ1-2. TRBV21-1 is designated a pseudogene. The CDR3 spans 16 residues, counting both ends. CDR3 amino acids: CASSTYGCGELRGYTF.

This chain joins TRBV19 and TRBJ2-2; 7 nucleotides agree with TRBD2. Per germline, CDR1 LNHDA and CDR2 SQIVND (reference sequence). The CDR3 is 14 residues long. Trimming took 4 bases from V and 4 from J; bases not matched to a gene: 3. CDR3 DNA: TGTGCCAGTAGTAGCGGGAGAATCACCGGGGAGCTGTTTTTT. It specifies CASSSGRITGELFF.

The rearrangement uses TRBV3-1 (or the pseudogene TRBV3-2) and TRBJ1-5; D gene unclear. In germline, CDR1 is LGHDT, CDR2 YNNKEL (reference sequence). The CDR3 spans 14 residues. Trimming removed 0 bases from V and 7 bases from J, with 10 bases in between. The CDR3 DNA is TGTGCCAGCAGCCAAGATATTAGTCTCCAGCCCCAGCATTTT. This encodes CASSQDISLQPQHF.

J is TRBJ1-4 and V is TRBV2; D is perhaps TRBD1 (6 bases). Trimming removed 11 bases at V and 0 bases at J, with 22 bases between. The V gene's germline CDR1 is SNHLY and CDR2 FYNNEI. The CDR3 runs 17 residues. CDR3 in DNA: TGTGCCTCCTGGTCGGGGGCCTGGCTTGCAACTAATGAAAAACTGTTTTTT. Translation: CASWSGAWLATNEKLFF.

This chain links TRBV19 with TRBJ2-7; 9 bases line up with TRBD2. The CDR3 is 15 amino acids. The ends lost 4 bases at V and 5 bases at J; junction bases unmatched: 9. From germline, CDR1 is LNHDA and CDR2 SQIVND (reference sequence). CDR3 nucleotides: TGTGCCAGTAGTAAGGCGGGAGGGCCGGTCAACGAGCAGTACTTC. Translating it yields CASSKAGGPVNEQYF.

The V gene is TRBV18, the J gene TRBJ2-4, with D unresolved. The CDR3 has 14 residues. The germline V and J ends were trimmed by 3 bases and 0 bases, with 6 bases remaining between them. Germline-derived CDR1 and CDR2 are KGHSH and LQKENI. The CDR3 DNA reads as TGTGCCAGCTCACCCGGTCTAGCCAAAAACATTCAGTACTTC. Translation: CASSPGLAKNIQYF. The complete variable domain, with remaining parts taken from reference TRBV18 and TRBJ2-4, reads NAGVMQNPRHLVRRRGQEARLRCSPMKGHSHVYWYRQLPEEGLKFMVYLQKENIIDESGMPKERFSAEFPKEGPSILRIQQVVRGDSAAYFCASSPGLAKNIQYFGAGTRLSVL.

This chain uses TRBV19 with TRBJ2-1, with 7 bases fitting TRBD1. J gave up 5 bases and V 2 bases, and 3 bases lay outside the gene matches. The germline V gene has CDR1 LNHDA and CDR2 SQIVND (reference sequence). The CDR3 is made up of 14 amino acids. This CDR3 reads CASSIPDRDNEQFF. CDR3 bases: TGTGCCAGTAGTATACCCGACAGGGACAATGAGCAGTTCTTC.

The V call is TRBV5-4, the J call TRBJ2-1; no clear D. This CDR3 region has 12 residues. Between the trimmed V and J ends, which lost 2 bases and 15 bases, there was a span of 15 bases. Germline V gives CDR1 SGHNT, CDR2 YYREEE (reference sequence). The CDR3 region is CASSFSGAPGFF. CDR3 sequence (DNA): TGTGCCAGCAGCTTTTCTGGAGCTCCCGGGTTCTTC.

The V and J genes are TRBV18 and TRBJ1-6; possibly TRBD1 for D (5 bases). Trimming shortened V by 0 bases and J by 8 bases, and 5 bases separated the two germline ends. Germline CDR1 reads KGHSH; CDR2 reads LQKENI. The length of the CDR3 is 13 residues. The CDR3 loop is CASSPPGDSPLHF. CDR3 sequence (DNA): TGTGCCAGCTCACCACCGGGGGATTCACCCCTCCACTTT. The entire variable domain, with the rest obtained from reference TRBV18 and TRBJ1-6, is as follows: NAGVMQNPRHLVRRRGQEARLRCSPMKGHSHVYWYRQLPEEGLKFMVYLQKENIIDESGMPKERFSAEFPKEGPSILRIQQVVRGDSAAYFCASSPPGDSPLHFGNGTRLTVT.

This sequence joins TRBV11-3 and TRBJ2-5; D not certain. Trimming left V 6 bases short and J 3 bases short, with 11 bases between. The germline gives CDR1 SGHNT, CDR2 YENEEA. This CDR3 spans 13 amino acids. CDR3 bases: TGTGCCAGCAGTTTCTCAGGAGAAGAGACCCAGTACTTC. This translates into CASSFSGEETQYF.

This chain uses TRBV11-2 with TRBJ2-7, with TRBD2 identical over 9 bases. The V segment lost 1 base and the J segment 3 bases; nucleotides outside the gene matches: 4. This CDR3 is 15 amino acids long. CDR1 and CDR2 from the germline V gene are SGHAT and FQNNGV. Here the CDR3 DNA reads TGTGCCAGCAGCTTAGTTCTAGCGGGGTTCTACGAGCAGTACTTC. Amino acid sequence: CASSLVLAGFYEQYF.

This chain uses TRBV18 with TRBJ2-1; TRBD2 aligns across 7 bases. The V and J ends lost 1 base and 2 bases, in that order; junction bases with no gene match: 17. This CDR3 spans 20 amino acids. Germline V CDR1 and CDR2: KGHSH, LQKENI. DNA of the CDR3: TGTGCCAGCTCACCACTGGCTAGCGGAATTGTTCGAATTACCTACAATGAGCAGTTCTTC. Translated: CASSPLASGIVRITYNEQFF.